Each of the 30 T cell receptor beta chains below was sequenced from the same sample in a study of shared clonotypes between healthy human individuals. Profiled with immunoSEQ multiplex PCR; TCRdb holds only in-frame clones, not every one. Among over 850,000 clones listed, approximately 80% were seen once. Sequencing was carried out using memory CD4+ T cells from PBMCs. Subset noted: CD45RA-negative fraction. The receptors shown here come from a young man in good health. Some clones in this sample may be carry-over from other donors' samples.

CDR3 sequence reads: CASSLGTGGAKSEKLFF. Written as DNA, the CDR3 is TGTGCCAGCAGTCTTGGGACAGGGGGCGCGAAAAGTGAAAAACTGTTTTTT. The chain uses TRBV27 and TRBJ1-4; 12 bases are a match to TRBD1. The CDR3 is made up of 17 amino acids. V dropped 5 bases and J dropped 7; count of bases not matched to a gene: 11. The V gene's germline CDR1 is MNHEY and CDR2 SMNVEV (reference sequence).

The gene calls are TRBV18 and TRBJ2-6; D gene ambiguous. Germline V CDR1 and CDR2: KGHSH, LQKENI. There are 16 residues in the CDR3. V lost 4 bases, J lost 0 bases, and 10 bases lay in between. CDR3 in DNA: TGTGCCAGCTCACAGCAGGATCTCTCTGGGGCCAACGTCCTGACTTTC. Translation: CASSQQDLSGANVLTF.

This clone appeared many times. The chain is built from TRBV28 and TRBJ1-2; D remains unclear. This CDR3 contains 13 residues. Germline CDR1 is MDHEN and CDR2 is SYDVKM. The V gene lost 2 bases and the J gene lost 1 base, with 5 bases spanning the gap. For the CDR3, the DNA is TGTGCCAGCAGTTTAGTGAATAACTATGGCTACACCTTC. The encoded protein is CASSLVNNYGYTF.

The chain combines TRBV7-8 with TRBJ1-1, with D possibly TRBD1 on 5 matching bases. Trimming shortened V by 5 bases and J by 5 bases, and 9 bases separated the two germline ends. Germline V gene sequence: CDR1 SGHVS, CDR2 FQNEAQ. The CDR3 is 12 residues long. CDR3 sequence: CASSRGETEAFF. The CDR3 nucleotides are TGTGCCAGCAGCAGAGGGGAAACTGAAGCTTTCTTT.

The rearrangement uses TRBV6-5 and TRBJ2-2; 7 positions agree with TRBD1. This CDR3 has 15 amino acids. Germline V CDR1 and CDR2: MNHEY, SVGAGI. The J segment lost 0 bases and the V segment lost 6 bases, leaving 4 bases of the junction unmatched. CDR3 amino acids: CASRRTGPNTGELFF. The CDR3 DNA follows: TGTGCCAGCAGGCGGACAGGCCCGAACACCGGGGAGCTGTTTTTT.

J is TRBJ2-7 and V is TRBV15; TRBD2 matches 10 bases. Trimming at V came to 1 base and at J to 4 bases, leaving 4 bases not matched to a gene. CDR1 is LNHNV, CDR2 YYDKDF, per germline (reference sequence). The CDR3 loop spans 15 amino acids. As DNA, the CDR3 is TGTGCCACCAGCAGAGTTTTAGCGGGAGGATACGAGCAGTACTTC. It yields the protein CATSRVLAGGYEQYF.

V and J are TRBV18 and TRBJ2-5; the D is unclear. V lost 4 bases and J lost 4, with 4 bases in between. This CDR3 comprises 11 residues. Germline assignment: CDR1 KGHSH and CDR2 LQKENI. In DNA, the CDR3 is TGTGCCAGCTCACTGGTAGAGACCCAGTACTTC. This gives the protein CASSLVETQYF.

The CDR3 DNA is TGTGCCAGCAGCCCCCGGGACCCAACCCTGCAGTTCTTC. Translation gives CASSPRDPTLQFF. The genes are TRBV2 and TRBJ2-1; the D gene could be TRBD1 or TRBD2 (5 bases each). The CDR3 is 13 residues long. Trimming left V 6 bases short and J 12 bases short, with 18 bases between. Germline loops: CDR1 SNHLY, CDR2 FYNNEI.

The rearrangement uses TRBV5-4 and TRBJ2-1, with TRBD2 matching over 7 bases. CDR1 is SGHNT, CDR2 YYREEE, per germline (reference sequence). V shed 4 bases, J shed 9 bases, and the junction held 16 bases outside the gene matches. This CDR3 is 16 amino acids long. The CDR3 coding sequence is TGTGCCAGCAGCCCCCCCTCCGGGGGAGGGCCGGGTGAGCAGTTCTTC. Protein sequence: CASSPPSGGGPGEQFF. Full variable domain (missing parts from reference TRBV5-4 and TRBJ2-1): ETGVTQSPTHLIKTRGQQVTLRCSSQSGHNTVSWYQQALGQGPQFIFQYYREEENGRGNFPPRFSGLQFPNYSSELNVNALELDDSALYLCASSPPSGGGPGEQFFGPGTRLTVL.

This clone was detected only once. This chain connects TRBV5-1 to TRBJ2-5, with D possibly matching TRBD1 (6 bases). V shed 0 bases and J shed 2 bases, with 14 bases lying between them. The CDR3 consists of 16 residues. Germline lookup yields CDR1 SGHRS and CDR2 YFSETQ. The DNA for the CDR3 is TGCGCCAGCAGCTTGGTTTATGGGACAAAACAAGAGACCCAGTACTTC. Encoded protein: CASSLVYGTKQETQYF.

The rearrangement links TRBV5-1 to TRBJ2-3; 7 positions agree with TRBD1. This CDR3 has 14 amino acids. Germline assignment: CDR1 SGHRS and CDR2 YFSETQ. Trimming took 4 bases from V and 4 from J; bases not matched to a gene: 6. CDR3: CASSDRQGADTQYF. CDR3 in DNA: TGCGCCAGCAGCGACCGACAGGGAGCAGATACGCAGTATTTT.

The chain uses TRBV5-1 and TRBJ2-2, with 8 bases that match TRBD2. Germline lookup yields CDR1 SGHRS and CDR2 YFSETQ. The CDR3 spans 15 residues. Trimming took 5 bases from V and 1 from J; bases not matched to a gene: 4. The CDR3 DNA is TGCGCCAGCAGGACCGCGGGAGGGAACACCGGGGAGCTGTTTTTT. Translating it yields CASRTAGGNTGELFF.

The CDR3 here is CAWKGGRWVAEETQYF. The CDR3 nucleotides read TGTGCCTGGAAGGGGGGGCGTTGGGTAGCAGAAGAGACCCAGTACTTC. This rearrangement joins TRBV30 to TRBJ2-5; a possible D gene is TRBD2 (7 bases). V was pared by 4 bases and J by 3 bases, with 21 bases between. CDR3 length: 16 amino acids. In germline, CDR1 is GTSNPN, CDR2 SVGIG (reference sequence).

The V gene is TRBV27, the J gene TRBJ1-4; TRBD1 is a possible D gene (5 bases). The CDR3 length is 15 residues. The germline V gene encodes CDR1 MNHEY and CDR2 SMNVEV (reference sequence). V was cut by 6 bases and J by 3 bases, with 14 bases left in between. The CDR3 DNA follows: TGTGCCAGCAGCCGAGACAGCCGAGCTAATGAAAAACTGTTTTTT. Translation: CASSRDSRANEKLFF.

The V call is TRBV9, the J call TRBJ2-2; D unresolved. The CDR3 runs 18 residues. From germline, CDR1 is SGDLS and CDR2 YYNGEE. The ends were cut back, 0 bases at V and 2 bases at J, with 17 bases in the middle. DNA of the CDR3: TGTGCCAGCAGCGTAGTTAACTCGACTCGTCGTAACACCGGGGAGCTGTTTTTT. It encodes CASSVVNSTRRNTGELFF.

The chain employs TRBV28 and TRBJ1-1; weak D call: TRBD1 (5 bases). Per the germline V gene, CDR1 is MDHEN and CDR2 is SYDVKM. With 7 bases removed from V and 1 base from J, the gap between germline ends came to 13 bases. The length of the CDR3 is 14 residues. CDR3 in amino acids: CASTLDGQNTEAFF. The CDR3 DNA reads TGTGCCAGCACCTTGGACGGACAGAACACTGAAGCTTTCTTT.

V gene TRBV5-6 combines with J gene TRBJ2-5; 10 bases fit TRBD2. With 0 bases clipped from V and 4 bases from J, the junction kept 3 bases outside the gene matches. The CDR3 is made up of 15 amino acids. The germline gives CDR1 SGHDT, CDR2 YYEEEE. The CDR3 coding sequence is TGTGCCAGCAGCTTGGATCCTAGCGGGAGAGAGACCCAGTACTTC. This gives the protein CASSLDPSGRETQYF. The variable domain in full, with the rest retrieved from reference TRBV5-6 and TRBJ2-5, is DAGVTQSPTHLIKTRGQQVTLRCSPKSGHDTVSWYQQALGQGPQFIFQYYEEEERQRGNFPDRFSGHQFPNYSSELNVNALLLGDSALYLCASSLDPSGRETQYFGPGTRLLVL.

This clone was counted many times. The V and J genes are TRBV4-2 and TRBJ2-1, with 15 nucleotides matching TRBD2. The germline V gene has CDR1 LGHNA and CDR2 YNFKEQ. Trimming took 1 base from V and 7 from J; bases not matched to a gene: 11. The CDR3 sequence is 19 residues long. CDR3 in DNA: TGTGCCAGCAGCCAAGGTGGGACTAGCGGGAGGAGGATAGGGAATGAGCAGTTCTTC. This sequence encodes CASSQGGTSGRRIGNEQFF.

With regard to this clone: Additional DNA sequences in this sample encode the identical CDR3. The chain recombines TRBV9 with TRBJ2-7; the match to TRBD2 covers 7 bases. This CDR3 is built from 14 residues. Germline V lookup: CDR1 SGDLS, CDR2 YYNGEE. V gave up 1 base and J gave up 2 bases; unmatched junction bases: 3. CDR3 DNA sequence: TGTGCCAGCAGCGTAACGGGAGGCCCCTACGAGCAGTACTTC. Translated: CASSVTGGPYEQYF.

This rearrangement joins TRBV18 to TRBJ1-1; D ambiguous. The CDR3 extends over 13 amino acids. V dropped 5 bases and J dropped 3 bases, with 10 bases sitting between them. From germline, CDR1 is KGHSH and CDR2 LQKENI. CDR3 in DNA: TGTGCCAGCTCAACAACGGGTTACACTGAAGCTTTCTTT. Translating it yields CASSTTGYTEAFF.

This clone occurred a few times. This sequence joins TRBV2 and TRBJ1-1; no reliable D call. This CDR3 has 13 amino acids. CDR1 SNHLY and CDR2 FYNNEI come from the germline V gene. The V gene lost 6 bases and the J gene lost 1 base, with 9 bases spanning the gap. The CDR3 DNA is TGTGCCAGCAGCAAACAACCGAACACTGAAGCTTTCTTT. Protein sequence: CASSKQPNTEAFF.

With respect to this clone: A read error is likely here: a far larger clone is one base away. In DNA form, the CDR3 reads TGTACCAGCAAGGTAGCGGGGTCGGAGACCCAGTACTTC. The encoded protein is CTSKVAGSETQYF. This chain connects TRBV28 to TRBJ2-5, with 8 nucleotides matching TRBD2. The V gene's germline CDR1 is MDHEN and CDR2 SYDVKM. The CDR3 loop spans 13 amino acids. Full variable domain (missing parts from reference TRBV28 and TRBJ2-5): DVKVTQSSRYLVKRTGEKVFLECVQDMDHENMFWYRQDPGLGLRLIYFSYDVKMKEKGDIPEGYSVSREKKERFSLILESASTNQTSMYLCTSKVAGSETQYFGPGTRLLVL.

The V and J genes are TRBV28 and TRBJ2-7; D gene unclear. The germline V gene has CDR1 MDHEN and CDR2 SYDVKM. Trimming left V 2 bases short and J 9 bases short, with 11 bases between. The CDR3 sequence is 12 residues long. The CDR3 spells CASSLAFGGQYF. CDR3 coding DNA: TGTGCCAGCAGTTTAGCTTTCGGCGGGCAGTACTTC.

This rearrangement joins TRBV27 to TRBJ2-2; 10 positions match TRBD1. Germline values: CDR1 MNHEY, CDR2 SMNVEV (reference sequence). This CDR3 has 15 residues. V was clipped by 3 bases and J by 4 bases; unmatched bases: 2. CDR3 loop: CASSFRQGATGELFF. The DNA for the CDR3 is TGTGCCAGCAGTTTTAGACAGGGGGCCACCGGGGAGCTGTTTTTT.

The chain has TRBV28 and TRBJ2-1, with 7 positions matching TRBD2. The germline gives CDR1 MDHEN, CDR2 SYDVKM. The CDR3 runs to 15 residues. V lost 5 bases to trimming and J lost 7 bases; unmatched junction nucleotides: 11. CDR3: CASSPSGGSRNEQFF. CDR3 sequence (DNA): TGTGCCAGCAGTCCCTCCGGGGGGAGTAGGAATGAGCAGTTCTTC.

The chain links TRBV9 to TRBJ2-7, with TRBD1 matching over 7 bases. Per the germline V gene, CDR1 is SGDLS and CDR2 is YYNGEE. V trimming: 4 bases; J trimming: 9 bases; junction bases outside the gene matches: 16. The CDR3 is 15 amino acids. CDR3 in amino acids: CASSPRSDTGVRQYF. The CDR3 bases are TGTGCCAGCAGCCCTCGATCCGATACAGGGGTTCGGCAGTACTTC.

The gene calls are TRBV7-2 and TRBJ2-7, with D uncertain. The CDR3 runs to 14 residues. The germline gives CDR1 SGHTA, CDR2 FQGNSA. V lost 8 bases to trimming and J lost 2 bases, with 16 bases between them. CDR3 sequence: CASGQALGTYEQYF. DNA for the CDR3: TGTGCCAGCGGCCAGGCCTTAGGGACCTACGAGCAGTACTTC. Filled out from reference TRBV7-2 and TRBJ2-7, the complete variable domain reads GAGVSQSPSNKVTEKGKDVELRCDPISGHTALYWYRQSLGQGLEFLIYFQGNSAPDKSGLPSDRFSAERTGGSVSTLTIQRTQQEDSAVYLCASGQALGTYEQYFGPGTRLTVT.

This chain joins TRBV15 and TRBJ2-3; D uncertain. Germline V gene sequence: CDR1 LNHNV, CDR2 YYDKDF (reference sequence). V was trimmed by 0 bases and J by 1 base, leaving 5 bases between them. This CDR3 has 14 residues. The CDR3 protein is CATSRDTGTDTQYF. The CDR3 coding sequence is TGTGCCACCAGCAGAGATACGGGCACAGATACGCAGTATTTT.

This clone was counted a few times. This sequence joins TRBV19 and TRBJ1-2, with D unresolved. Per germline, CDR1 LNHDA and CDR2 SQIVND (reference sequence). This CDR3 region has 16 residues. The V gene lost 5 bases and the J gene lost 8 bases, with 24 bases spanning the gap. In DNA, the CDR3 is TGTGCCAGTAGTTATTATGGGGTGGGTCCAGGTCGCGGCTACACCTTC. Encoded protein: CASSYYGVGPGRGYTF.

J is TRBJ2-7 and V is TRBV28; 11 positions match TRBD2. Per germline, CDR1 MDHEN and CDR2 SYDVKM. The CDR3 length is 16 residues. Germline trimming cut 6 bases from V and 2 bases from J; bases unmatched to any gene: 9. This CDR3 reads CASSPILAGGTYEQYF. The CDR3 bases are TGTGCCAGCAGCCCGATTCTAGCGGGAGGTACCTACGAGCAGTACTTC.